These T cell receptor beta chains were read from a single sample in a study of CD8+CD57+ T cells in acquired aplastic anemia. Each CDR3 protein gets one entry after TCRdb re-called the reads with MiXCR. The data show fewer than 250,000 distinct CDR3 sequences, around 45% seen once. Sequencing used sorted CD4+, CD8+, or CD8+CD57+ T cells (not recorded which) from PBMCs. The receptor set was obtained from a human donor with aplastic anemia. CDR3s include the opening cysteine and the closing phenylalanine or tryptophan. D genes are given only for firm matches. Clone size is given for some rows only: seen once, a few or many times, or a class if the clone is expanded.

abundance	v_gene	d_gene	j_gene	CDR3nt	CDR3aa
NA	TRBV12-3/TRBV12-4	NA	TRBJ2-1	TGTGCCAGCAGACCAACCCGACTAGGGGGTGAGCAGTTCTTC	CASRPTRLGGEQFF
NA	TRBV15	NA	TRBJ1-6	TGTGCCACCAGCGATCGTCGGGGGCGAGGTAATTCACCCCTCCACTTT	CATSDRRGRGNSPLHF
NA	TRBV29-1	NA	TRBJ1-3	TGCAGCGTTGAAAACCCTAATTCTGGAAACACCATATATTTT	CSVENPNSGNTIYF
NA	TRBV2	TRBD1	TRBJ1-2	TGTGCCAGCAGCACCCAGGGGGCGTATGGCTACACCTTC	CASSTQGAYGYTF
once	TRBV20-1	NA	TRBJ1-5	TGCAGTGCTAGAGATCTATTTTCCAGCAATCAGCCCCAGCATTTT	CSARDLFSSNQPQHF
NA	TRBV10-3	NA	TRBJ2-3	TGTGCCATCAGAACAGCGGTTAGCACAGATACGCAGTATTTT	CAIRTAVSTDTQYF
few	TRBV29-1	NA	TRBJ2-7	TGCAGCGTGGCAGCGACGTACTACGAGCAGTACTTC	CSVAATYYEQYF
few	TRBV20-1	NA	TRBJ1-6	TGCAGTGCTAGAGATTGGAGGGAAGCTGTAAATTCACCCCTCCACTTT	CSARDWREAVNSPLHF
NA	TRBV20-1	NA	TRBJ1-4	TGCAGTGCTAGAGAACTGTTTTTT	CSARELFF
NA	TRBV7-2	NA	TRBJ2-7	TGTGCCAGCAGCTTATTTACAGGGTACGAGCAGTACTTC	CASSLFTGYEQYF
NA	TRBV7-6	TRBD2	TRBJ2-7	TGTGCCAGCGGGGGACTAGCGGTATACGAGCAGTACTTC	CASGGLAVYEQYF
many	TRBV7-9	NA	TRBJ2-3	TGTGCCAGCAGCTCATGGACGGGGGATACGCAGTATTTT	CASSSWTGDTQYF
NA	TRBV15	TRBD1	TRBJ2-7	TGTGCCACCAGCGGGGATAGGGACAGGGGAATTTACGAGCAGTACTTC	CATSGDRDRGIYEQYF
many	TRBV6-4	NA	TRBJ1-1	TGTGCCAGCAGTGACTCCGAGAACACTGAAGCTTTCTTT	CASSDSENTEAFF
many	TRBV7-9	TRBD2	TRBJ2-1	TGTGCCAGCAGCTTAAGGAGCGGGAGAAATTACAATGAGCAGTTCTTC	CASSLRSGRNYNEQFF
NA	TRBV19	NA	TRBJ1-4	TGTGCCAGTAGTAGGAGCCCCCAGGGAGGAAATGAAAAACTGTTTTTT	CASSRSPQGGNEKLFF
NA	TRBV27	NA	TRBJ2-7	TGTGCCAGCAGTTTATCAGGATCGACCTACGAGCAGTACTTC	CASSLSGSTYEQYF
many	TRBV9	NA	TRBJ2-7	TGTGCCAGCAGCGGAAGAACTAATGGACTGACCTTC	CASSGRTNGLTF
NA	TRBV7-9	TRBD1	TRBJ2-3	TGTGCCAGCAGCTTAGCTCGGACAGGAAACACAGATACGCAGTATTTT	CASSLARTGNTDTQYF
many	TRBV7-8	TRBD2	TRBJ2-1	TGTGCCAGCAGTCCCAACGCCGGAGCGGGAGAAATTCTCTACAATGAGCAGTTCTTC	CASSPNAGAGEILYNEQFF
NA	TRBV19	TRBD1	TRBJ2-3	TGTGCCAGTAGTATAGGGACAGGGGCAGATACGCAGTATTTT	CASSIGTGADTQYF
NA	TRBV19	NA	TRBJ2-1	TGTGCCAGTAGTATGGGGCAAGGTAAGACAGGTCCCTTACTACAGAATGAGCAGTTCTTC	CASSMGQGKTGPLLQNEQFF
NA	TRBV7-7	TRBD2	TRBJ2-5	TGTGCTAGCAGCTTGATACTAGCGGGAGAGACCCAGTACTTC	CASSLILAGETQYF
many	TRBV7-9	NA	TRBJ1-2	TGTGCCAGCAGCCCCGAGGGAGGGCCCAACTATGGCTACACCTTC	CASSPEGGPNYGYTF
NA	TRBV7-9	TRBD2	TRBJ2-1	TGTGCCAGCAGCGACCTCGGGACTAGCGGCCTCCAACAGCGGAATGAGCAGTTCTTC	CASSDLGTSGLQQRNEQFF
few	TRBV5-4	NA	TRBJ2-4	TGTGCCAGCAGCCAAGACGAGTGGGGTCGGGCCAAAAACATTCAGTACTTC	CASSQDEWGRAKNIQYF
few	TRBV20-1	NA	TRBJ2-5	TGCAGTGCCGCACGACAGCAAGAGACCCAGTACTTC	CSAARQQETQYF
NA	TRBV29-1	NA	TRBJ1-1	TGCAGCGTAGAAGGCAGTAGAGAAGCTTTCTTT	CSVEGSREAFF
many	TRBV2	NA	TRBJ2-1	TGTGCCAGCAGTGAAGCGCTTTCGAAGAGCCGCAATGAGCAGTTCTTC	CASSEALSKSRNEQFF
NA	TRBV5-1	NA	TRBJ2-5	TGTGCCAGCAGCTTAGGGCAGAACCAAGAGACCCAGTACTTC	CASSLGQNQETQYF
NA	TRBV20-1	NA	TRBJ2-7	TGCAGTGCTGGGGGCCCGACCTACGAGCAGTACTTC	CSAGGPTYEQYF
NA	TRBV9	NA	TRBJ2-3	TGTGCCAGCAGCGTAGTTCAGGGGGATACGCAGTATTTT	CASSVVQGDTQYF
NA	TRBV6-2/TRBV6-3	NA	TRBJ2-3	TGTGCCAGCAGTTATACCCACCCCTTAGATACGCAGTATTTT	CASSYTHPLDTQYF
NA	TRBV20-1	NA	TRBJ2-5	TGCAGCGCTAGAGATCTGGCGGCCGTGGAGACCCAGTACTTC	CSARDLAAVETQYF
many	TRBV20-1	TRBD1	TRBJ1-5	TGCAGTGCTAGAGTGGGGGACAGGCTCCGCAATCAGCCCCAGCATTTT	CSARVGDRLRNQPQHF
NA	TRBV9	NA	TRBJ2-5	TGTGCCAGCAGCGGATCCCCGGATAGGCAGACCCAGTACTTC	CASSGSPDRQTQYF
NA	TRBV9	TRBD1	TRBJ1-3	TGTGCCAGCAGCGTCCGGGACAGGGACTCTGGAAACACCATATATTTT	CASSVRDRDSGNTIYF
NA	TRBV28	NA	TRBJ2-7	TGTGCCAGCAGTCGGGGAGAGCCCCGCGAGCAGTACTTC	CASSRGEPREQYF
many	TRBV28	NA	TRBJ1-6	TGTGCCAGCAGTTCCCAGGGCTATAATTCACCCCTCCACTTT	CASSSQGYNSPLHF
NA	TRBV7-8	NA	TRBJ1-1	TGTGCCAGCAGCTACCAGAGTGTCGACACTGAAGCTTTCTTT	CASSYQSVDTEAFF
few	TRBV30	TRBD1	TRBJ1-1	TGTGCCTGGAGGATGGGACAGCTGAACACTGAAGCTTTCTTT	CAWRMGQLNTEAFF
NA	TRBV7-2	NA	TRBJ1-2	TGTGCCAGCAGCCCTGATCGTGGCTACACCTTC	CASSPDRGYTF
many	TRBV4-3	TRBD1	TRBJ2-1	TGCGCCAGCAGCCAAGATGACAGGGGAAATGAGCAGTTCTTC	CASSQDDRGNEQFF
NA	TRBV29-1	TRBD2	TRBJ2-1	TGCAGCGTTGAAGATCCAAGCAGCGGGGGGCCTTCCTACAATGAGCAGTTCTTC	CSVEDPSSGGPSYNEQFF